The clone carrying this T cell receptor (beta chain) was counted only a few times. From germline, CDR1 is SGHVS and CDR2 FQNEAQ. This CDR3 spans 15 amino acids. The ends were cut back, 1 base at V and 0 bases at J, with 7 bases in the middle. The sample comes from a study of blood T cell repertoires in COVID-19. Using immunoSEQ multiplex PCR, the repertoire was profiled, and TCRdb retains in-frame clones only, with some absent. The profile shows some 69,000 clones, roughly 89% of them singletons. This TCR was recovered from a woman aged 45-65 years with active COVID-19. Sequenced material: peripheral blood. The chain employs TRBV7-8 and TRBJ2-4; a weak D match, TRBD2 (5 bases). This CDR3 reads CASSLVAGAKNIQYF. In DNA, the CDR3 is TGTGCCAGCAGCTTAGTGGCGGGAGCCAAAAACATTCAGTACTTC.